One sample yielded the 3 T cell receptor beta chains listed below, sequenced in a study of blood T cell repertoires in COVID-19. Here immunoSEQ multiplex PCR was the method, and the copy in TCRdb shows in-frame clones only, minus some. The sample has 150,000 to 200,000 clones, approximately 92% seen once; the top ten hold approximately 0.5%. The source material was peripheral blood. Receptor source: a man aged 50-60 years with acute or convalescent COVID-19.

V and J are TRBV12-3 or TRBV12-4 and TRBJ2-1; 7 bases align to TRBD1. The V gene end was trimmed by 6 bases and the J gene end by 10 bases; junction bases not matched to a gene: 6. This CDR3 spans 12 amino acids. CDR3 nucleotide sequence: TGTGCCAGCAGATACAGGGGCTGGGAGCAGTTCTTC. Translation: CASRYRGWEQFF.

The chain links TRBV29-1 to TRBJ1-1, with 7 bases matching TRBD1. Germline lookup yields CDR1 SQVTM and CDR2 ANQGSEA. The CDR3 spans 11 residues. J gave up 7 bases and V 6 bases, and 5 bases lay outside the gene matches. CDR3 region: CSVGQVVEAFF. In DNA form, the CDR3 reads TGCAGCGTAGGACAGGTCGTTGAAGCTTTCTTT.

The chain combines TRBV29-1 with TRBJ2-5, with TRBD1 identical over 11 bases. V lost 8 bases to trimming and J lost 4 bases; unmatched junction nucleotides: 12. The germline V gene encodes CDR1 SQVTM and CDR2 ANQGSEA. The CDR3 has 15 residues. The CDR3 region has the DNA TGCAGCCTCTGGGCCAGGACAGGGGGCGGAGAGACCCAGTACTTC. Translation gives CSLWARTGGGETQYF.